Each of the 7 T cell receptor beta chains below was sequenced from the same sample in a study of cytomegalovirus exposure and HLA in healthy donors. It was with 60 Vbeta and 13 Jbeta primers that the PCR ran. Clones were sequenced by immunoSEQ multiplex PCR, and TCRdb holds only the in-frame ones, with some missing. Counted here are about 65,000 clones, 60% to 80% occurring once; the ten biggest clones make up over 2.5%. The sample comprised PBMCs. Every receptor here comes from a girl between 5 and 17 years old in good health and CMV-seropositive.

The chain couples TRBV11-2 to TRBJ2-7; 11 bases match TRBD1. CDR3 size: 15 residues. Germline V CDR1 and CDR2: SGHAT, FQNNGV. Unmatched junction bases numbered 6, after V lost 4 bases and J lost 4 bases. The CDR3 loop is CASSSPGQGVYEQYF. In DNA form, the CDR3 reads TGTGCCAGCAGCTCCCCGGGACAGGGGGTATACGAGCAGTACTTC.

The chain uses TRBV5-1 and TRBJ2-5; 7 bases fit TRBD1. V dropped 0 bases and J dropped 3; count of bases not matched to a gene: 5. Germline V gives CDR1 SGHRS, CDR2 YFSETQ. This CDR3 has 15 residues. The CDR3 protein is CASSLGQGVEETQYF. As DNA, the CDR3 is TGCGCCAGCAGCTTGGGACAGGGCGTCGAAGAGACCCAGTACTTC.

As concerns this clone: Compared with germline, one end of the junction differs, possibly owing to a read error. This chain links TRBV30 with TRBJ2-7; TRBD1 matches 10 bases. CDR3 size: 15 residues. Germline-derived CDR1 and CDR2 are GTSNPN and SVGIG (reference sequence). The CDR3 region has the DNA TGTGCCAGGAGAGTACTGGGGACAGGGGACCACGAGCAGTACTTC. This gives the protein CARRVLGTGDHEQYF. The variable domain in full, completed from reference TRBV30 and TRBJ2-7, reads SQTIHQWPATLVQPVGSPLSLECTVEGTSNPNLYWYRQAAGRGLQLLFYSVGIGQISSEVPQNLSASRPQDRQFILSSKKLLLSDSGFYLCARRVLGTGDHEQYFGPGTRLTVT.

V gene TRBV27 combines with J gene TRBJ1-5; a possible D gene is TRBD1 (5 bases). With 2 bases removed from V and 6 bases from J, the gap between germline ends came to 8 bases. Germline V gives CDR1 MNHEY, CDR2 SMNVEV (reference sequence). The length of the CDR3 is 13 residues. CDR3 protein: CASSLGGTQPQHF. CDR3 coding DNA: TGTGCCAGCAGTTTAGGAGGGACTCAGCCCCAGCATTTT.

The J gene is TRBJ1-1, the V gene TRBV27; a weak D match, TRBD1 (5 bases). CDR1 is MNHEY and CDR2 is SMNVEV in the germline V gene (reference sequence). The CDR3 covers 15 residues. V lost 5 bases and J lost 10, with 23 bases in between. The CDR3 region has the DNA TGTGCCAGCAGTGCTCGGGGGGGGAAAAAGGCGGGAGCTTTCTTT. Protein sequence: CASSARGGKKAGAFF.

This clone was found many times. The chain couples TRBV13 to TRBJ1-5; 7 bases are a match to TRBD1. The V and J ends lost 7 bases and 7 bases, in that order; junction bases with no gene match: 10. This CDR3 is built from 14 residues. Germline V gives CDR1 PRHDT, CDR2 FYEKMQ (reference sequence). CDR3 loop: CASKRRGRDQPQHF. CDR3 nucleotides: TGTGCCAGCAAACGGAGGGGGCGGGACCAGCCCCAGCATTTT.

This clone came up a few times. The chain is built from TRBV27 and TRBJ2-5, with TRBD1 matching over 8 bases. Germline V CDR1 and CDR2: MNHEY, SMNVEV (reference sequence). The V gene end was trimmed by 4 bases and the J gene end by 3 bases; junction bases not matched to a gene: 7. CDR3 length: 15 residues. CDR3 coding DNA: TGTGCCAGCAGTTCATTGACAGGGGAGGAAGAGACCCAGTACTTC. This sequence encodes CASSSLTGEEETQYF.